This TCR beta chain was sequenced during a study of chronic HIV infection and antiretroviral therapy. MiXCR, applied by TCRdb to the 5' RACE reads, yields one record per CDR3 protein. The sample holds 45,000 to 60,000 distinct CDR3 sequences, about 18% seen once. Per germline, CDR1 SQVTM and CDR2 ANQGSEA. Trimming shortened V by 4 bases and J by 5 bases, and 11 bases separated the two germline ends. The length of the CDR3 is 13 residues. This clonotype was seen a few times. Material for sequencing was peripheral blood. This chain connects TRBV29-1 to TRBJ2-2; D tentatively reads TRBD1 or TRBD2 (5 bases each). This sequence originates from an adult who had HIV and had not received antiretroviral therapy, or was an uninfected healthy control (not recorded which). The CDR3 reads CSVGDLGTGELFF. CDR3 bases: TGCAGCGTTGGGGACCTAGGGACCGGGGAGCTGTTTTTT.